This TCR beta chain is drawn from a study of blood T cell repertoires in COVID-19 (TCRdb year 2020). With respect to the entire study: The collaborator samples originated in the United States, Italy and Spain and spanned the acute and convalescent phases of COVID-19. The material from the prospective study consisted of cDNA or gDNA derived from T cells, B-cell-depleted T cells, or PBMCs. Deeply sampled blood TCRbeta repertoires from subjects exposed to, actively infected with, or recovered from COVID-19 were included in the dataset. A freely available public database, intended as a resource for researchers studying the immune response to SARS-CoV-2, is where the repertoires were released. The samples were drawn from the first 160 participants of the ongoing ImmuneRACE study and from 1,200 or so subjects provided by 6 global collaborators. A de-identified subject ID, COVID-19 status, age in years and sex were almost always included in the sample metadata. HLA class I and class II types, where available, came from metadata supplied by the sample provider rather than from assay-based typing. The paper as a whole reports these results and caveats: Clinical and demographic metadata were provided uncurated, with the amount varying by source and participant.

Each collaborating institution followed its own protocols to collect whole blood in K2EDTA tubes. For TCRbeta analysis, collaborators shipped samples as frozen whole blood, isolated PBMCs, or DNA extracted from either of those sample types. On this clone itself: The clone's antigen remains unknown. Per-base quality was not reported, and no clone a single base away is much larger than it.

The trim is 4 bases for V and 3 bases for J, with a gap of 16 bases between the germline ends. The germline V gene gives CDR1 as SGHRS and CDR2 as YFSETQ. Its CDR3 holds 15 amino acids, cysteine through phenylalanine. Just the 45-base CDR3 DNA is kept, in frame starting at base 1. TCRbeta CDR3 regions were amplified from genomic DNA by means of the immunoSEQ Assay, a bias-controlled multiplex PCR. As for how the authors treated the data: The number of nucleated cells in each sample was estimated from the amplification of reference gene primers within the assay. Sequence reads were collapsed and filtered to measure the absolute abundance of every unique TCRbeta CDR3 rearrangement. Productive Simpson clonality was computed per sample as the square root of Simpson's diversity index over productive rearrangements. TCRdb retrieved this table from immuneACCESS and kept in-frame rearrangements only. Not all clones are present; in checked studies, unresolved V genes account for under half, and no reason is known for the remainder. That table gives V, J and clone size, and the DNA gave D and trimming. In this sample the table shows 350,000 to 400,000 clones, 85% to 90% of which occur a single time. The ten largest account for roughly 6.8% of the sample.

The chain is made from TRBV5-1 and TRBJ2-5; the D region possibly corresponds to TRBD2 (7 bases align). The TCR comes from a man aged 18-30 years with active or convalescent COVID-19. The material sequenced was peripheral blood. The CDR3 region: CASSRGRGLEETQYF. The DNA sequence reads TGCGCCAGCAGCCGGGGGCGGGGGCTGGAAGAGACCCAGTACTTC.